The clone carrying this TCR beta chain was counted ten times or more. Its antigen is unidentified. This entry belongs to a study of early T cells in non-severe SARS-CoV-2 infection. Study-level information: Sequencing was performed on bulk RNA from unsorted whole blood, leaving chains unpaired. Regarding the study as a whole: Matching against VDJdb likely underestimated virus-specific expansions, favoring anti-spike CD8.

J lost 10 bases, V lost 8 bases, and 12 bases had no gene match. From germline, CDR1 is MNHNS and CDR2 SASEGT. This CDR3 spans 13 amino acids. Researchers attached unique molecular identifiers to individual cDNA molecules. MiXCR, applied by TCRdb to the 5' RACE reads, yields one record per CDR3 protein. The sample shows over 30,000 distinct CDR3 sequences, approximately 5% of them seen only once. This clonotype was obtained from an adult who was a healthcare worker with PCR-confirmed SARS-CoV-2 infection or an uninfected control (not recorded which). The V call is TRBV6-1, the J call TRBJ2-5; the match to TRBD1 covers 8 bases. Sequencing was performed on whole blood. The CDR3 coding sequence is TGTGCCAGCTCGCGGGACAGGCAACGTGGCCAGTACTTC. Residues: CASSRDRQRGQYF.